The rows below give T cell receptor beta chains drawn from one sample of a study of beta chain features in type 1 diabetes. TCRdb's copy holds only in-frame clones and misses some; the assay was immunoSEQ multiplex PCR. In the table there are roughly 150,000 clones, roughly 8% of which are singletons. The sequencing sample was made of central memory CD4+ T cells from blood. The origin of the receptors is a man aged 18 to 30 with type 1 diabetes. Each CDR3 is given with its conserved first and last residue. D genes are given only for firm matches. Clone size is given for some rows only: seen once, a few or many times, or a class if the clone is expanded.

cdr3_aa: CASTDRQNPHSPLHF
cdr3_nt: TGTGCCAGTACTGACAGGCAGAACCCTCATTCACCCCTCCACTTT
cdr3_length: 15
clone_size: -
j_call: TRBJ1-6
v_call: TRBV19
d_call: -

cdr3_aa: CASSRGLAVRNEQFF
cdr3_nt: TGTGCCAGCAGCCGCGGACTAGCGGTTAGGAATGAGCAGTTCTTC
cdr3_length: 15
clone_size: -
j_call: TRBJ2-1
v_call: TRBV6-5
d_call: TRBD2

cdr3_aa: CASSYAANTEAFF
cdr3_nt: TGTGCCAGCAGTTACGCGGCCAACACTGAAGCTTTCTTT
cdr3_length: 13
clone_size: few
j_call: TRBJ1-1
v_call: TRBV2
d_call: -

cdr3_aa: CASSRKRGNTGELFF
cdr3_nt: TGTGCCAGCAGTCGGAAGCGGGGCAACACCGGGGAGCTGTTTTTT
cdr3_length: 15
clone_size: -
j_call: TRBJ2-2
v_call: TRBV6-1
d_call: TRBD2

cdr3_aa: CASSQSRPGRRNTGELFF
cdr3_nt: TGCGCCAGCAGTCAATCCCGCCCAGGGCGTCGGAACACCGGGGAGCTGTTTTTT
cdr3_length: 18
clone_size: many
j_call: TRBJ2-2
v_call: TRBV23-1
d_call: -

cdr3_aa: CASSLWGAEQYF
cdr3_nt: TGTGCCAGCAGTTTGTGGGGAGCCGAGCAGTACTTC
cdr3_length: 12
clone_size: -
j_call: TRBJ2-7
v_call: TRBV27
d_call: -

cdr3_aa: CASSVRQGKGSYNEQFF
cdr3_nt: TGTGCCAGCAGTGTCCGACAGGGGAAGGGCTCCTACAATGAGCAGTTCTTC
cdr3_length: 17
clone_size: few
j_call: TRBJ2-1
v_call: TRBV27
d_call: TRBD1

cdr3_aa: CAIRTLGTSGGAGEQFF
cdr3_nt: TGTGCCATCAGGACCCTCGGGACTAGCGGGGGGGCCGGTGAGCAGTTCTTC
cdr3_length: 17
clone_size: few
j_call: TRBJ2-1
v_call: TRBV10-3
d_call: TRBD2

cdr3_aa: CATSRDYSNQPQHF
cdr3_nt: TGTGCCACCAGCAGAGACTATAGCAATCAGCCCCAGCATTTT
cdr3_length: 14
clone_size: few
j_call: TRBJ1-5
v_call: TRBV15
d_call: -

cdr3_aa: CASSVTGGKTQYF
cdr3_nt: TGCGCCAGCAGCGTGACAGGGGGGAAGACCCAGTACTTC
cdr3_length: 13
clone_size: -
j_call: TRBJ2-5
v_call: TRBV5-1
d_call: TRBD1